This T cell receptor beta chain was sequenced in a study of blood T cells in healthy people across ages. Study-level results: Older age coincided with a roughly linear decline in TCR beta diversity per million T cells. Possibly, changes in expanded clonotypes were confounded because donor CMV status was unknown.

As to this clonotype: Its antigen is as yet unknown.

Each sample yielded at least 5 micrograms of PBMC total RNA. A second PCR of roughly 7 to 11 cycles used a sample-barcoded 5' primer and a J-beta primer mix. TCRdb re-analysed the 5' RACE reads in MiXCR, keeping a single row per CDR3 protein. This table holds over 1.5 million distinct CDR3 sequences, just under 50% found once. The length of the CDR3 is 13 residues. CDR1 is SGHRS and CDR2 is YFSETQ in the germline V gene. Trimming took 0 bases from V and 8 from J, leaving 9 bases between them. This receptor was taken from a middle-aged woman in good health. This chain joins TRBV5-1 and TRBJ2-1; D is perhaps TRBD1 or TRBD2 (5 bases each). Sequencing was carried out using blood. CDR3 region: CASSLAGRDEQFF. For the CDR3, the DNA is TGCGCCAGCAGCTTGGCAGGGCGGGATGAGCAGTTCTTC.